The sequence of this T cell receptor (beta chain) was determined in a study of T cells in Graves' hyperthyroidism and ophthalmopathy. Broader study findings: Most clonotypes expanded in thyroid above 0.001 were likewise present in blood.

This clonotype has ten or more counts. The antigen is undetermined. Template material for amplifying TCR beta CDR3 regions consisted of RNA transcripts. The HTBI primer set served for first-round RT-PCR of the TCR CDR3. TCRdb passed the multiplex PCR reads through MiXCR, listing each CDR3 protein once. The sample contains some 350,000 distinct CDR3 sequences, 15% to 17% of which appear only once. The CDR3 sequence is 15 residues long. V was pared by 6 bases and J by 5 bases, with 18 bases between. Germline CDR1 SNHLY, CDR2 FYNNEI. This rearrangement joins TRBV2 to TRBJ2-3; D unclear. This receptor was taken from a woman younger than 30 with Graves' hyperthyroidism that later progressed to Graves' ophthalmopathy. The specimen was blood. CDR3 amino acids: CASSQTPTRGDTQYF. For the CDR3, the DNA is TGTGCCAGCAGCCAAACCCCGACTCGCGGAGATACGCAGTATTTT.